These 22 T cell receptor beta chains were all obtained from the same sample, sequenced in a study of sequential checkpoint blockade in melanoma. The repertoire was sequenced with immunoSEQ multiplex PCR; TCRdb's copy has only in-frame clones and lacks some. The sample includes 10,000 to 15,000 clones, around 67% of them seen just once. Indicated treatment: randomized to nivolumab then ipilimumab (arm A) or the reverse (arm B). The source was CD8+ T cells sorted from blood (inferred from file names), collected from a patient given nivolumab and ipilimumab in sequence. The receptors stem from a human donor with melanoma.

The V gene is TRBV19, the J gene TRBJ1-1; D possibly corresponds to TRBD1 (6 bases). This CDR3 comprises 16 residues. The germline CDR1 and CDR2 sequences are LNHDA and SQIVND (reference sequence). V gave up 4 bases and J gave up 0 bases, with 15 bases separating them. The CDR3 nucleotides read TGTGCCAGTAGTAAAGGTCGGGGGGCCTTGAACACTGAAGCTTTCTTT. Its translation: CASSKGRGALNTEAFF.

Relative to its sample, this clone is medium-sized (0.01 to 0.1%). The chain combines TRBV28 with TRBJ1-5; D ambiguous. The V gene's germline CDR1 is MDHEN and CDR2 SYDVKM. The CDR3 is made up of 14 amino acids. Between the trimmed V and J ends, which lost 2 bases and 4 bases, there was a span of 9 bases. CDR3 amino acids: CASSLGQLNQPQHF. The CDR3 coding sequence is TGTGCCAGCAGTTTAGGGCAGCTAAATCAGCCCCAGCATTTT.

V usage is TRBV6-1 and J usage is TRBJ1-5, with D tentatively TRBD1 (6 bases). The CDR3 extends over 15 amino acids. Germline V gene lookup returns CDR1 MNHNS and CDR2 SASEGT. V dropped 4 bases and J dropped 7 bases, with 17 bases sitting between them. In nucleotides, the CDR3 is TGTGCCAGCAGTGCCTCGAAGGGGGTAAAGCAGCCCCAGCATTTT. Translation: CASSASKGVKQPQHF.

This rearrangement joins TRBV7-9 to TRBJ1-2, with D possibly TRBD1 on 6 matching bases. V lost 6 bases and J 5 bases, leaving 10 bases between the germline ends. Per the germline V gene, CDR1 is SEHNR and CDR2 is FQNEAQ (reference sequence). There are 12 residues in the CDR3. CDR3 sequence reads: CASSKDRYGYTF. In nucleotides, the CDR3 is TGTGCCAGCAGTAAGGACAGATATGGCTACACCTTC. Using reference TRBV7-9 and TRBJ1-2 for the parts outside the CDR3, the full variable domain is DTGVSQNPRHKITKRGQNVTFRCDPISEHNRLYWYRQTLGQGPEFLTYFQNEAQLEKSRLLSDRFSAERPKGSFSTLEIQRTEQGDSAMYLCASSKDRYGYTFGSGTRLTVV.

The V call is TRBV4-2, the J call TRBJ2-3; D may be TRBD2 (6 bases). Trimming left V 4 bases short and J 3 bases short, with 14 bases between. The CDR3 extends over 15 amino acids. In germline, CDR1 is LGHNA, CDR2 YNFKEQ. The DNA of the CDR3 is TGTGCCAGCAGCCTTTCGGCCGCGGGGACAGATACGCAGTATTTT. This sequence encodes CASSLSAAGTDTQYF.

The V and J genes are TRBV5-6 and TRBJ2-2, with D perhaps matching TRBD2 (5 bases). The CDR3 totals 17 residues. Germline assignment: CDR1 SGHDT and CDR2 YYEEEE. V was trimmed by 1 base and J by 1 base, leaving 14 bases between them. This chain's CDR3 is CASSLLGSDRNTGELFF. For the CDR3, the DNA is TGTGCCAGCAGCTTGTTAGGTAGCGATAGGAACACCGGGGAGCTGTTTTTT.

V gene TRBV4-1 combines with J gene TRBJ1-2; D unclear. The germline V and J ends were trimmed by 4 bases and 8 bases, with 20 bases remaining between them. Germline CDR1 reads MGHRA; CDR2 reads YSYEKL. The CDR3 is made up of 15 amino acids. CDR3 residues: CASSPRLMASEGYTF. The CDR3 region has the DNA TGCGCCAGCAGCCCCCGACTCATGGCATCGGAAGGCTACACCTTC.

The rearrangement uses TRBV5-5 and TRBJ2-7; TRBD1 might be the D (7 bases). The CDR3 is made up of 15 amino acids. V gave up 1 base and J gave up 4 bases, with 15 bases separating them. The germline gives CDR1 SGHKS, CDR2 YYEKEE (reference sequence). CDR3 in DNA: TGTGCCAGCAGCTTGTTCGACAGGGAGGAATACGAGCAGTACTTC. Encoded protein: CASSLFDREEYEQYF.

V usage is TRBV6-5 and J usage is TRBJ1-2, with a weak D call TRBD1 (5 bases). Germline V gene sequence: CDR1 MNHEY, CDR2 SVGAGI. The CDR3 extends over 12 amino acids. Trimming took 4 bases from V and 6 from J, leaving 9 bases between them. Here the CDR3 reads CASSSGSHGYTF. In DNA, the CDR3 is TGTGCCAGCAGTTCAGGGTCGCATGGCTACACCTTC.

This chain uses TRBV27 with TRBJ2-7; TRBD1 agrees at 11 bases. The germline V gene has CDR1 MNHEY and CDR2 SMNVEV (reference sequence). CDR3 length equals 15 residues. V trimming: 6 bases; J trimming: 3 bases; junction bases outside the gene matches: 7. This chain's CDR3 is CASSPGTGGIYEQYF. CDR3 bases: TGTGCCAGCAGCCCCGGGACAGGGGGTATCTACGAGCAGTACTTC.

The V and J genes are TRBV7-2 and TRBJ1-2, with D perhaps TRBD1 (6 bases). The CDR3 is 16 residues long. Trimming took 1 base from V and 6 from J, leaving 18 bases between them. Germline-derived CDR1 and CDR2 are SGHTA and FQGNSA. In DNA form, the CDR3 reads TGTGCCAGCAGCTTAGATCGGTCGGGGGGGCCTAATGGCTACACCTTC. It specifies CASSLDRSGGPNGYTF.

This clone is deemed medium-sized. This chain uses TRBV28 with TRBJ2-1; D is possibly TRBD2 (7 bases). Deletions cut 6 bases from V and 4 bases from J, with 13 bases between. Per germline, CDR1 MDHEN and CDR2 SYDVKM. The CDR3 has 14 residues. Here the CDR3 reads CASSRAGAYNEQFF. The CDR3 nucleotides read TGTGCCAGCAGCCGGGCGGGGGCTTACAATGAGCAGTTCTTC.

The chain is built from TRBV27 and TRBJ1-2; D unresolved. This CDR3 comprises 13 residues. Germline V gives CDR1 MNHEY, CDR2 SMNVEV (reference sequence). Trimming pared 7 bases from V and 0 bases from J, leaving 9 bases between. The CDR3 nucleotides read TGTGCCAGCACCTCGGGTACTAACTATGGCTACACCTTC. This translates into CASTSGTNYGYTF.

This clone was picked up one time. The CDR3, as DNA: TGTGCCAGTAGTACCGCGGGACGCGGCAATCAGCCCCAGCATTTT. Translation: CASSTAGRGNQPQHF. This chain links TRBV19 with TRBJ1-5, with D perhaps matching TRBD1 (5 bases). The CDR3 spans 15 residues. The germline CDR1 and CDR2 sequences are LNHDA and SQIVND (reference sequence). Trimming pared 4 bases from V and 2 bases from J, leaving 12 bases between. Combining the CDR3 with reference TRBV19 and TRBJ1-5 gives the whole variable domain DGGITQSPKYLFRKEGQNVTLSCEQNLNHDAMYWYRQDPGQGLRLIYYSQIVNDFQKGDIAEGYSVSREKKESFPLTVTSAQKNPTAFYLCASSTAGRGNQPQHFGDGTRLSIL.

This rearrangement joins TRBV7-7 to TRBJ2-5; TRBD1 might be the D (6 bases). Trimming left V 5 bases short and J 7 bases short, with 20 bases between. The germline CDR1 and CDR2 sequences are SSHAT and FNYEAQ (reference sequence). The CDR3 is made up of 15 amino acids. The CDR3 here is CASSPDRYQAGTQYF. The CDR3 nucleotides are TGTGCCAGCAGCCCCGACAGGTACCAGGCGGGGACCCAGTACTTC.

This chain links TRBV28 with TRBJ2-7; 8 nucleotides line up with TRBD1. The germline V gene encodes CDR1 MDHEN and CDR2 SYDVKM. J was trimmed by 3 bases and V by 6 bases; bases with no gene match: 7. This CDR3 has 14 residues. The CDR3 nucleotides are TGTGCCAGCAGAGTTCAGGGGGCAATCTACGAGCAGTACTTC. This codes for CASRVQGAIYEQYF.

Only one count was recorded for this clone. This sequence joins TRBV4-1 and TRBJ2-1; 8 nucleotides match TRBD2. This CDR3 comprises 15 residues. Germline V gene data show CDR1 as MGHRA and CDR2 as YSYEKL. V shed 2 bases, J shed 9 bases, and the junction held 9 bases outside the gene matches. The CDR3 DNA reads TGCGCCAGCAGCCAAACCCCGGGACTAGTTGTTGAGCAGTTCTTC. This codes for CASSQTPGLVVEQFF.

The table lists this clone with a few counts. J is TRBJ2-3 and V is TRBV10-3; 7 positions match TRBD1. Germline V gene data show CDR1 as ENHRY and CDR2 as SYGVKD. V gave up 3 bases and J gave up 3 bases; unmatched junction bases: 3. CDR3 length: 14 residues. CDR3 nucleotide sequence: TGTGCCATCAGTGACAGGGGGAGTACAGATACGCAGTATTTT. This translates into CAISDRGSTDTQYF.

The rearrangement joins TRBV6-6 to TRBJ1-5; 7 bases are shared with TRBD1. Germline V CDR1 and CDR2: MNHNY, SVGAGI (reference sequence). This CDR3 comprises 14 residues. J gave up 3 bases and V 6 bases, and 5 bases lay outside the gene matches. CDR3 DNA sequence: TGTGCCAGCAGAGCACAGGGGCCCAATCAGCCCCAGCATTTT. Its translation is CASRAQGPNQPQHF.

Concerning this clone: At the DNA level, this CDR3 is encoded by other sequences in the same sample as well. The J gene is TRBJ2-1, the V gene TRBV4-2; the D gene is possibly TRBD2 (6 bases). Trimming pared 4 bases from V and 8 bases from J, leaving 12 bases between. Looked up from germline, CDR1 is LGHNA and CDR2 is YNFKEQ. This CDR3 is built from 13 residues. CDR3 DNA sequence: TGTGCCAGCAGCCCCGGGGGAGCCTATGAGCAGTTCTTC. Translating it yields CASSPGGAYEQFF.

This chain links TRBV9 with TRBJ2-7; TRBD2 aligns across 10 bases. There are 16 residues in the CDR3. The germline V gene has CDR1 SGDLS and CDR2 YYNGEE. V gave up 0 bases and J gave up 3 bases; unmatched junction bases: 6. In DNA, the CDR3 is TGTGCCAGCAGCGTAGGGGCTAGCGGGGGTAACTACGAGCAGTACTTC. It yields the protein CASSVGASGGNYEQYF.

This sequence joins TRBV6-5 and TRBJ2-2, with TRBD1 identical over 7 bases. V was clipped by 6 bases and J by 6 bases; unmatched bases: 7. This CDR3 has 14 amino acids. The germline gives CDR1 MNHEY, CDR2 SVGAGI. Here the CDR3 DNA reads TGTGCCAGCAGGCCCCTACAGGGGTCCGGGGAGCTGTTTTTT. This sequence encodes CASRPLQGSGELFF.